This paragraph covers one T cell receptor (beta chain) sequence. The antigen this receptor binds is unknown. Base qualities are not recorded, but no much larger clone differs from it by a single base. The source of the sample is a study of shared clonotypes between healthy human individuals (TCRdb year 2020). Looking at the study overall: The cohort included three men and two women between 18 and 49 years of age. For each donor, CD4 naive and CD4 memory were each run on three plates, CD8 naive on two plates, and CD8 memory on one plate. To estimate repertoire size and how much clonotypes are shared between individuals, the study performed deep sequencing of blood TCR repertoires from about five healthy adults. To increase sequencing depth and limit assay-specific biases, different laboratories used diverse techniques to prepare libraries and sequence TCR repertoires. Leukapheresis yielded between about 0.85 and 10 billion PBMCs per donor.

On the study overall, not on this receptor specifically: Estimated clonotype richness was generally larger for naive than for memory subsets. Based on pairwise subsampling, the degree of clonotype sharing among donors was expected to be affected by sequencing depth. Incomplete sequencing was indicated by rarefaction of sorted-subset datasets, despite the large sequencing depth. The genetic and exposure-history diversity represented was limited by the small number of donors. Across a handful of donors, roughly 5.1% of naive CD4, over 3% of naive CD8, roughly 2.3% of memory CD4, and roughly 0.4% of memory CD8 clonotypes were shared. Sampling was restricted to blood, and TCR repertoires in tissue are likely to differ from TCR repertoires in blood. Higher generation probabilities were observed for clonotypes shared by all four sorted-subset donors than for non-shared clonotypes.

TCR CDR3 regions were amplified from genomic DNA by multiplex PCR using the deep immunoSEQ assay. Genomic DNA extracted from each cell subset was distributed evenly over all wells of several immunoSEQ 96-well plates, and each plate served as one replicate. For sorted subsets, about 0.2 ug genomic DNA, equal to tens of thousands of T cell genomes, was loaded into each replicate PCR. Purified libraries were measured with a Qubit 3.0 fluorometer, size-checked on a Bioanalyzer 2100, and measured again with the KAPA Library Quantification kit. Every immunoSEQ 96-well plate was sequenced on a separate single-read 150-cycle Illumina NextSeq 550 flow cell. Processing in the source paper ran as follows. Because only junctional sequences without quality scores were contained in the immunoSEQ output, filtering matching that applied to full-length reads could not be performed. Sequences were annotated with PyIR, a Python wrapper for IgBLAST v1.9, using IMGT germline references to assign V/J genes and CDR3. Reads were removed for weak V/J assignments (E-value above 1e-6), missing CDR3, stop codons, out-of-frame junctions, or ambiguous translated residues. V3J clonotypes were defined by identical inferred V gene, J gene, and CDR3 amino acid sequence. Percentage overlap between repertoires was calculated by dividing the number of shared unique clonotypes by the size of the smaller repertoire. Repertoire richness was assessed with RTK rarefaction, the Chao1 estimator, and Recon v2.1 estimates of unobserved clonotypes. Generation probabilities for all TCRbeta clonotypes obtained by the gDNA method from a few donors were computed using OLGA. The clones in this table, taken by TCRdb from immuneACCESS, are in-frame only. Not every clone is retained; where verified, under half of the shortfall comes from an unresolved V gene, and the cause of the rest is unknown. Clone size and V and J calls were adopted from that table, with D and trimming inferred from the DNA. In all, the sample holds about 360,000 clones, and about 73% of those were seen once. The top ten hold about 10% of the sample.

Ends trimmed: V by 5 bases, J by 4 bases; bases unmatched to a gene: 4. The CDR3 holds 15 amino acids from the cysteine to the phenylalanine. The read is trimmed to its CDR3 DNA, 45 bases read in frame from base 1. CDR1 KGHSH and CDR2 LQKENI were looked up in the germline V gene. Donors were healthy HIV-negative adults with no recently reported acute infections or vaccinations. All donors were Caucasian adults living in Nashville, Tennessee, USA. CD4+ T cells were enriched by magnetic negative selection, after which naive cells were positively selected on CD45RA and the negative fraction was taken as the memory subset. Blood was collected by leukapheresis, and PBMCs were isolated by Ficoll-Histopaque density gradient centrifugation and then cryopreserved in liquid nitrogen vapor phase. Analytical flow cytometry was used to check the purity and quantity of every magnetically sorted T cell population. Each sorted fraction had its genomic DNA isolated and then quantified by UV absorbance on a Nanodrop 2000c.

Sample: memory CD4+ T cells sorted from blood. What this sample's cell subset or site label stands for: CD45RA-negative fraction. This receptor was taken from a young man in good health. The V gene is TRBV18 and the J gene is TRBJ2-1, with 11 bases in between that match TRBD2. The CDR3 here reads CASSFGTSGYNEQFF. Read as DNA, the sequence is TGTGCCAGCTCATTCGGGACTAGCGGATACAATGAGCAGTTCTTC.